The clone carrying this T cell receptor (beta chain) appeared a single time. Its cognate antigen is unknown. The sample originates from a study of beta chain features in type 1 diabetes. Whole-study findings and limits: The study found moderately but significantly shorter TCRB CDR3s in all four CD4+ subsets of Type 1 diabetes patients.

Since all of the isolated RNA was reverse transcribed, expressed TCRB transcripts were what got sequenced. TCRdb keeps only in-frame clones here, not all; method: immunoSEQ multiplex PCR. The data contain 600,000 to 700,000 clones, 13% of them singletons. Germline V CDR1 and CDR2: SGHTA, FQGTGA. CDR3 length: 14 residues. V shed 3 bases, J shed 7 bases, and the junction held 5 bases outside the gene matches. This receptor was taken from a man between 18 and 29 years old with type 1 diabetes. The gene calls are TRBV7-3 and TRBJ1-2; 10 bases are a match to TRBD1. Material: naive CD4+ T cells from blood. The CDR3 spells CASSLTGGEVGYTF. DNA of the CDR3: TGTGCCAGCAGCTTGACAGGGGGCGAGGTTGGCTACACCTTC.